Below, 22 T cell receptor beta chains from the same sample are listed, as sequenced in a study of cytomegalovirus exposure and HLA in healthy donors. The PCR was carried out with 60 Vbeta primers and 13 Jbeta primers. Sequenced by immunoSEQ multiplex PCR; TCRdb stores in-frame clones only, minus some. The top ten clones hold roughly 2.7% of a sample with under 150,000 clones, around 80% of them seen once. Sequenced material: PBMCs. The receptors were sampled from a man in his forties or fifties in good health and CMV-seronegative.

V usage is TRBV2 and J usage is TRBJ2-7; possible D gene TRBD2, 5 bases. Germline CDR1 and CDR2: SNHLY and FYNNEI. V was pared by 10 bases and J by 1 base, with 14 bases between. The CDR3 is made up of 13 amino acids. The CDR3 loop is CATAPTGSYEQYF. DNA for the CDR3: TGTGCCACCGCCCCGACGGGGTCCTACGAGCAGTACTTC. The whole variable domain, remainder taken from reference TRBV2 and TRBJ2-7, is EPEVTQTPSHQVTQMGQEVILRCVPISNHLYFYWYRQILGQKVEFLVSFYNNEISEKSEIFDDQFSVERPDGSNFTLKIRSTKLEDSAMYFCATAPTGSYEQYFGPGTRLTVT.

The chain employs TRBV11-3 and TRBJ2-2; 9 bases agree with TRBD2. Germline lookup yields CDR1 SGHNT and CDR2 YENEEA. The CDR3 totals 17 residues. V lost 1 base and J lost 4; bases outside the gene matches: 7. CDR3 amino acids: CASSLGSTSGGTGELFF. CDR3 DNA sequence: TGTGCCAGCAGCTTAGGCTCGACTAGCGGCGGCACCGGGGAGCTGTTTTTT. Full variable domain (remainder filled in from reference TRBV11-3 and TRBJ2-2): EAGVVQSPRYKIIEKKQPVAFWCNPISGHNTLYWYLQNLGQGPELLIRYENEEAVDDSQLPKDRFSAERLKGVDSTLKIQPAELGDSAVYLCASSLGSTSGGTGELFFGEGSRLTVL.

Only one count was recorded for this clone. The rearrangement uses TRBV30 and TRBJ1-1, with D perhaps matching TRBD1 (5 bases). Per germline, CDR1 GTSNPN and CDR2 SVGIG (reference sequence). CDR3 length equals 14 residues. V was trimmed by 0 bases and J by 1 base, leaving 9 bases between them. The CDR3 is CAWSVGTGNTEAFF. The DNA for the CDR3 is TGTGCCTGGAGTGTAGGGACTGGGAACACTGAAGCTTTCTTT.

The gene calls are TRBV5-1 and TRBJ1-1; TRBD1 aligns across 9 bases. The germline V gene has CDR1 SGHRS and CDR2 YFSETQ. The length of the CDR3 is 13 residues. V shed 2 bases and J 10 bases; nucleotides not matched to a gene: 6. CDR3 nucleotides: TGCGCCAGCAGCTTAATACAGGGGGCGTCAGCTTTCTTT. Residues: CASSLIQGASAFF.

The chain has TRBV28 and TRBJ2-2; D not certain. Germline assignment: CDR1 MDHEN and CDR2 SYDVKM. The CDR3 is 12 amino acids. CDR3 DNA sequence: TGTGGGTCTGGAGTAAACGCCGGGGAGCTGTTTTTT. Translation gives CGSGVNAGELFF. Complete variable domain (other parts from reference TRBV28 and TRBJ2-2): DVKVTQSSRYLVKRTGEKVFLECVQDMDHENMFWYRQDPGLGLRLIYFSYDVKMKEKGDIPEGYSVSREKKERFSLILESASTNQTSMYLCGSGVNAGELFFGEGSRLTVL.

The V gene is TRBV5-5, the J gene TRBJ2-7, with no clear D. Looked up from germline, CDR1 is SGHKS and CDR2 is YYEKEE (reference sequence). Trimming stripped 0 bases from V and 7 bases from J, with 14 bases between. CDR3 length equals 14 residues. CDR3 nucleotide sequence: TGTGCCAGCAGCTTGGAGAGGTACCCTCAAGAGCAGTACTTC. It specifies CASSLERYPQEQYF.

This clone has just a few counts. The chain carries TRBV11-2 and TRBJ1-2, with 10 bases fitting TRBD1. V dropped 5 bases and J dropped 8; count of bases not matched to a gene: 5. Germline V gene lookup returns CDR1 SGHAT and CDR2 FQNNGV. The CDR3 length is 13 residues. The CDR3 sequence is CASSPGTGVGYTF. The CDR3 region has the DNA TGTGCCAGCAGCCCCGGGACAGGGGTCGGCTACACCTTC.

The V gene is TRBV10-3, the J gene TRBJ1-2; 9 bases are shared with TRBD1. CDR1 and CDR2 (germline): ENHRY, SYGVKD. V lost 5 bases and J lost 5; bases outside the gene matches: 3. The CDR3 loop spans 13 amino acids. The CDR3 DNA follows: TGTGCCATCAGTCCGGGACAGGGTTATGGCTACACCTTC. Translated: CAISPGQGYGYTF.

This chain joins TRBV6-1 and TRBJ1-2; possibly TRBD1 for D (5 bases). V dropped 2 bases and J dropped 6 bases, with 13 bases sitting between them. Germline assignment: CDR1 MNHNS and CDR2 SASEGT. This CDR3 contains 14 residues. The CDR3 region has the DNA TGTGCCAGCAGTGAAAGCGGGCAGGGTGATGGCTACACCTTC. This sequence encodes CASSESGQGDGYTF.

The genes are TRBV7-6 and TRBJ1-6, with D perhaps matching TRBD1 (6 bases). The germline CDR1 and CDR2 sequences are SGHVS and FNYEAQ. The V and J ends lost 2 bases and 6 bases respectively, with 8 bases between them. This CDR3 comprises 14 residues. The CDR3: CASSLNRANSPLHF. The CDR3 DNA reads TGTGCCAGCAGCTTAAACAGGGCTAATTCACCCCTCCACTTT.

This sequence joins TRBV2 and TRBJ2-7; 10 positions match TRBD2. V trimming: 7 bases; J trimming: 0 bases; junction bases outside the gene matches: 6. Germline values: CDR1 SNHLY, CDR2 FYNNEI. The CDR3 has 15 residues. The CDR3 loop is CASITGLAYSYEQYF. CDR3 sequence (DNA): TGTGCCAGCATCACGGGACTAGCGTACTCCTACGAGCAGTACTTC.

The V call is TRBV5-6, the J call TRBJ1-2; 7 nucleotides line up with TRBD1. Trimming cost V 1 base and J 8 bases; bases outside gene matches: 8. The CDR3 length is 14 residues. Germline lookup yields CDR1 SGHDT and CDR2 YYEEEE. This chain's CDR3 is CASSLNRGIGGYTF. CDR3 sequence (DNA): TGTGCCAGCAGCTTGAACAGGGGAATAGGGGGCTACACCTTC.

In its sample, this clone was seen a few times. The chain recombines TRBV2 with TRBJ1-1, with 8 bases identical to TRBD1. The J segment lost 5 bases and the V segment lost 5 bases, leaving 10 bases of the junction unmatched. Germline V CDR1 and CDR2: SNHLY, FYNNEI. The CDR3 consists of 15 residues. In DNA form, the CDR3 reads TGTGCCAGCAGTCGGGACAGGTGGAGCCCAACTGAAGCTTTCTTT. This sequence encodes CASSRDRWSPTEAFF. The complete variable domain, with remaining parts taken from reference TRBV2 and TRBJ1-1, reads EPEVTQTPSHQVTQMGQEVILRCVPISNHLYFYWYRQILGQKVEFLVSFYNNEISEKSEIFDDQFSVERPDGSNFTLKIRSTKLEDSAMYFCASSRDRWSPTEAFFGQGTRLTVV.

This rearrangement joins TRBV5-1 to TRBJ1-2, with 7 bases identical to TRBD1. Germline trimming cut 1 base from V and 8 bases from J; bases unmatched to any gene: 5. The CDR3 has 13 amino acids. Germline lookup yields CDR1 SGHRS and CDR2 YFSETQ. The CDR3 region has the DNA TGCGCCAGCAGCTTGAAAGGGGGCGGCGGCTACACCTTC. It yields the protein CASSLKGGGGYTF.

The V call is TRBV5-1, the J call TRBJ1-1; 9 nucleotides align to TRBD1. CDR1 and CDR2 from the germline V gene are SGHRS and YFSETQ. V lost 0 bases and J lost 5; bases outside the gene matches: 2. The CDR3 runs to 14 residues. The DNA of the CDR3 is TGCGCCAGCAGCTTGGACAGGGGGCAAACTGAAGCTTTCTTT. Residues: CASSLDRGQTEAFF.

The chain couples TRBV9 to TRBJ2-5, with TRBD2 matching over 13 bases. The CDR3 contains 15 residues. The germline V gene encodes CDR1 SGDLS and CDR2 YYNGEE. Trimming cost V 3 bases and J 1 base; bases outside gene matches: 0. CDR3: CASSGTSGGQETQYF. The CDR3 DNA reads TGTGCCAGCAGCGGGACTAGCGGGGGCCAAGAGACCCAGTACTTC.

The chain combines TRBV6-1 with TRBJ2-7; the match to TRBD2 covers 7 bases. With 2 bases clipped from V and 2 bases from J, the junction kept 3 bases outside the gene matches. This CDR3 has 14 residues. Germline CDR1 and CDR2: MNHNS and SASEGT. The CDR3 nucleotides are TGTGCCAGCAGTGAATGGGGGGGACCCTACGAGCAGTACTTC. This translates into CASSEWGGPYEQYF.

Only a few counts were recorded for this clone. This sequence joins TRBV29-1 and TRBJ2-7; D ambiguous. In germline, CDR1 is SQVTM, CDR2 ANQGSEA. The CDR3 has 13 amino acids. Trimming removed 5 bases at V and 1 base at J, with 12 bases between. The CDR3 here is CSVSVQVSYEQYF. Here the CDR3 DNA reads TGCAGCGTTTCCGTTCAGGTTTCCTACGAGCAGTACTTC.

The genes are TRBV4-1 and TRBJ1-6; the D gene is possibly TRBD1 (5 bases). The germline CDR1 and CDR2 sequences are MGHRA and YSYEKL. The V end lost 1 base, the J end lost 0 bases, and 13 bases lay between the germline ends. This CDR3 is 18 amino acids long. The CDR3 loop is CASSQGPQVGSYNSPLHF. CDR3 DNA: TGCGCCAGCAGCCAAGGGCCACAGGTGGGCTCCTATAATTCACCCCTCCACTTT.

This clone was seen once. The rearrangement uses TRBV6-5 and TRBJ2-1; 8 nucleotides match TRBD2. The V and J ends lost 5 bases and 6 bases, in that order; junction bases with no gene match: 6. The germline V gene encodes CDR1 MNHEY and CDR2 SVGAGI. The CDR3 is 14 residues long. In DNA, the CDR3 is TGTGCCAGCAGTCAAATTGGGACTAGCAATGAGCAGTTCTTC. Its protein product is CASSQIGTSNEQFF.

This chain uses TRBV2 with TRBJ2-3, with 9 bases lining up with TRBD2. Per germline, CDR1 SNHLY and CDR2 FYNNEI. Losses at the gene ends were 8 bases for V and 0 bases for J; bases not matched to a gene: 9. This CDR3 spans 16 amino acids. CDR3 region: CASQASGALSTDTQYF. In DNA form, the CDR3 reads TGTGCCAGCCAAGCTAGCGGGGCCCTAAGCACAGATACGCAGTATTTT.

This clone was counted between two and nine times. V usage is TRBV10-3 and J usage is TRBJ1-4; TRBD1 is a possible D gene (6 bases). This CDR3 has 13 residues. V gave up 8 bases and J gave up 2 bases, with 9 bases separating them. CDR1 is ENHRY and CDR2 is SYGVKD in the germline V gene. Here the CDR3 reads CAIRDTTNEKLFF. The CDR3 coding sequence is TGTGCCATCCGGGACACGACTAATGAAAAACTGTTTTTT.